The T cell receptor beta chain described here comes from a study of cytomegalovirus exposure and HLA in healthy donors. General observations from the study: As confirmed in vitro, a few CMV-associated chains were specific for CMV antigens.

This PCR relied on a set of 60 Vbeta primers and 13 Jbeta primers. TCRdb's copy holds only in-frame clones and misses some; the assay was immunoSEQ multiplex PCR. The data show 100,000 to 150,000 clones, more than 9% seen once. The V and J ends lost 0 bases and 0 bases respectively, with 27 bases between them. The CDR3 is 22 amino acids. Germline V gene sequence: CDR1 SGHTA, CDR2 FQGNSA. Concerning this clone itself: Its cognate antigen is unknown.

The rearrangement joins TRBV7-2 to TRBJ2-1, with D tentatively TRBD1 (6 bases). The clonotype comes from a woman between 18 and 29 years old in good health and CMV-seropositive. The sequencing input was PBMCs. CDR3 sequence reads: CASSLAISPVPFRDISYNEQFF. The CDR3 nucleotides are TGTGCCAGCAGCTTAGCCATAAGTCCCGTCCCCTTCCGGGACATCTCCTACAATGAGCAGTTCTTC.